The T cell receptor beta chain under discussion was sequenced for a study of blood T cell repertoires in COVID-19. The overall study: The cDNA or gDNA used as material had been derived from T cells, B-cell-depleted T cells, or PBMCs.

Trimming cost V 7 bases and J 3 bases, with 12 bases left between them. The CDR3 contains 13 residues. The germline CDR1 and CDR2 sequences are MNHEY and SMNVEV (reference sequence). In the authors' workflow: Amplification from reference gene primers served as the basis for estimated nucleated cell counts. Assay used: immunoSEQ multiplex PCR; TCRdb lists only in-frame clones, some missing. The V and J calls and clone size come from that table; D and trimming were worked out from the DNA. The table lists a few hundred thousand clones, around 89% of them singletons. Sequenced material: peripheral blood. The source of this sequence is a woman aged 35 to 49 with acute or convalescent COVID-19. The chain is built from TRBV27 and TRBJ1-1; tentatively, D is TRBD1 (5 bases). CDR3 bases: TGTGCCAGCATGGTGGGGGGAGACACTGAAGCTTTCTTT. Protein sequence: CASMVGGDTEAFF.